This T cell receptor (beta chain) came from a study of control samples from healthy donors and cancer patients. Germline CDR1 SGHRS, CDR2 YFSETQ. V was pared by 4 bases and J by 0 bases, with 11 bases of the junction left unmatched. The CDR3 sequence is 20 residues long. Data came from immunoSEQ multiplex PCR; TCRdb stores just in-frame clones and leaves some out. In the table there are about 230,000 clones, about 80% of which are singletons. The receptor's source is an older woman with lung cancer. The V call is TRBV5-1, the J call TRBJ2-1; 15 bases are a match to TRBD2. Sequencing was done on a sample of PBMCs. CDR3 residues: CASSVGLAGGPRSSYNEQFF. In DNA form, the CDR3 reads TGCGCCAGCAGCGTCGGACTAGCGGGAGGGCCACGTAGCTCCTACAATGAGCAGTTCTTC.